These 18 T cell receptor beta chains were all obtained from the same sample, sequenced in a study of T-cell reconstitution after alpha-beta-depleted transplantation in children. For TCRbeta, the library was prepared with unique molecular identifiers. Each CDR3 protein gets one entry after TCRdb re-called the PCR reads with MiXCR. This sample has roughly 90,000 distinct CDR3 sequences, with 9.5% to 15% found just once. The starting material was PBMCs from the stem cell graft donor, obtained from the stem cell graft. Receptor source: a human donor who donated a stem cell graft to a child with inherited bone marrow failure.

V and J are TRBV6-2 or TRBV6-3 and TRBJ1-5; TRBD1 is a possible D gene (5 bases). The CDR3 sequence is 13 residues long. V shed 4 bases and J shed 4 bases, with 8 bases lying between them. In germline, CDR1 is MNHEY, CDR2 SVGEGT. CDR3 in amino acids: CASSWTLNQPQHF. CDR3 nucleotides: TGTGCCAGCAGTTGGACACTTAATCAGCCCCAGCATTTT.

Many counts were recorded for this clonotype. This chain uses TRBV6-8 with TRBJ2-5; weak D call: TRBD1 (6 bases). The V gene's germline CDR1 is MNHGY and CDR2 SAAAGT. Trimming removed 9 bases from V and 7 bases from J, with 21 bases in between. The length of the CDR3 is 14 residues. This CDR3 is CASPRDTGKATQYF. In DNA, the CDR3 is TGTGCCAGTCCCCGGGACACAGGGAAGGCGACCCAGTACTTC.

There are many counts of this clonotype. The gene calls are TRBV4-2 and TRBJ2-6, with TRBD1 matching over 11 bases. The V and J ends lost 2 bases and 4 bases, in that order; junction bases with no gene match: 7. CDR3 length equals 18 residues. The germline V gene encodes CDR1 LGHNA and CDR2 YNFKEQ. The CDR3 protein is CASSQTGTGGAGANVLTF. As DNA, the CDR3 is TGTGCCAGCAGCCAAACCGGGACAGGGGGTGCGGGGGCCAACGTCCTGACTTTC.

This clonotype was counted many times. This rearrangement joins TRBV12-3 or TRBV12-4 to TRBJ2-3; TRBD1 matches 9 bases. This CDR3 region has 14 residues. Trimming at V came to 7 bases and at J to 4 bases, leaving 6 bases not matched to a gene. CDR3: CASTGGQGSDTQYF. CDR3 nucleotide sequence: TGTGCCAGCACCGGAGGACAGGGGTCAGATACGCAGTATTTT.

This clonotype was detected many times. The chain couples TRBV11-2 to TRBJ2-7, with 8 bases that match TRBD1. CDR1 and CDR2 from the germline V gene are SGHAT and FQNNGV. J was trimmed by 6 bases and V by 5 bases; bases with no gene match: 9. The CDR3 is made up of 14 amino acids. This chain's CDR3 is CASSLRQGKGEQYF. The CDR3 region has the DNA TGTGCCAGCAGCCTTCGACAGGGGAAGGGCGAGCAGTACTTC.

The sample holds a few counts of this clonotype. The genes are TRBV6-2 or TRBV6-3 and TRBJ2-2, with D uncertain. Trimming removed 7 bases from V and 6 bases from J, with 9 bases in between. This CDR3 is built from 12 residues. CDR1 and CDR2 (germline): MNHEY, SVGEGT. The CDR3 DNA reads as TGTGCCAGCATCCAGTCGGCCGGGGAGCTGTTTTTT. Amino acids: CASIQSAGELFF.

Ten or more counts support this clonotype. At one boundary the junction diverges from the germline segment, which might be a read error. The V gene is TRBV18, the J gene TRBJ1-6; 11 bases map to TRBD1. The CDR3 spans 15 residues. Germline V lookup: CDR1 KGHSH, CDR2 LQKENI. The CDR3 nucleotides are TGTGCCAGCTCCCCCGGGACAGGGGGGACTTCAACCCTCCACTTT. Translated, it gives CASSPGTGGTSTLHF.

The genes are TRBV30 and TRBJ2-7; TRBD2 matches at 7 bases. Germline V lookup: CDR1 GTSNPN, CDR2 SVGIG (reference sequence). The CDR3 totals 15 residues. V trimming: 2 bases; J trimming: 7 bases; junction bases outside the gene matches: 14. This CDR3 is CAWSTQGGVGEEQYF. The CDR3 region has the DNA TGTGCCTGGAGTACCCAGGGAGGGGTCGGAGAGGAGCAGTACTTC.

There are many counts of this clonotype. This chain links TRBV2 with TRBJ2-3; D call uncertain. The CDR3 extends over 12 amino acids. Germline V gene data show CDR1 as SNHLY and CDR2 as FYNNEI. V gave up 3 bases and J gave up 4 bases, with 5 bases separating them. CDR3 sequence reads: CASSDRADTQYF. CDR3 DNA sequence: TGTGCCAGCAGTGATAGGGCAGATACGCAGTATTTT.

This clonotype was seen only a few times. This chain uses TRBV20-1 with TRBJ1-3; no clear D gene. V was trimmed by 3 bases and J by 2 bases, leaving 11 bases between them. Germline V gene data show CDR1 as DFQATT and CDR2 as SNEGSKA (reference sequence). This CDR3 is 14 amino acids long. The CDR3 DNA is TGCAGTGCTAGCGAGGGTTGGGCTGGAAACACCATATATTTT. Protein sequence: CSASEGWAGNTIYF.

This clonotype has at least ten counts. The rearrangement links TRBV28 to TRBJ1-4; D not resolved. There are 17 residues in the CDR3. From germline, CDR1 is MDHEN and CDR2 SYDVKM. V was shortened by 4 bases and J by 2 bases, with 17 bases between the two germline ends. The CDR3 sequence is CASSWTLELETNEKLFF. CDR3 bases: TGTGCCAGCAGTTGGACTCTGGAACTGGAGACTAATGAAAAACTGTTTTTT.

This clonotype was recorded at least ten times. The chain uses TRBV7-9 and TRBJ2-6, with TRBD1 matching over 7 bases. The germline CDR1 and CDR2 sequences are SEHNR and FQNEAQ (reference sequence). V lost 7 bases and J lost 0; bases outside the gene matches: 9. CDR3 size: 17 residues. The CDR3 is CASTKGDSYSGANVLTF. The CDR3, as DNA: TGTGCCAGCACCAAAGGGGACAGTTACTCTGGGGCCAACGTCCTGACTTTC.

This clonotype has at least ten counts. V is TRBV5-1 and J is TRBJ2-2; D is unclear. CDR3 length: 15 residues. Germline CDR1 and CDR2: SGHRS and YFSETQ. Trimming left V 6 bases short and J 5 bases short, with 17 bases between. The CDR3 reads CASTPISMGTGELFF. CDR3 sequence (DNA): TGCGCCAGCACCCCAATTTCTATGGGGACCGGGGAGCTGTTTTTT.

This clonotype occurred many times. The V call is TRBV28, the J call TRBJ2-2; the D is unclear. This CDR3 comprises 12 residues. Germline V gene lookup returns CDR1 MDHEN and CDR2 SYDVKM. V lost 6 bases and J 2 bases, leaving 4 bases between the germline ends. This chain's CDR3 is CASRANTGELFF. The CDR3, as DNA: TGTGCCAGCAGGGCTAACACCGGGGAGCTGTTTTTT.

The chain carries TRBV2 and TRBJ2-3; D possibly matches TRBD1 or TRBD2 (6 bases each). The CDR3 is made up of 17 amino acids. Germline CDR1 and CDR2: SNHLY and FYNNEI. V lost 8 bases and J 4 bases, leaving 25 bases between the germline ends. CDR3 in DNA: TGTGCCAGCTGGGGGGCGGCAGGCGCGACTTTGGCAGATACGCAGTATTTT. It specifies CASWGAAGATLADTQYF.

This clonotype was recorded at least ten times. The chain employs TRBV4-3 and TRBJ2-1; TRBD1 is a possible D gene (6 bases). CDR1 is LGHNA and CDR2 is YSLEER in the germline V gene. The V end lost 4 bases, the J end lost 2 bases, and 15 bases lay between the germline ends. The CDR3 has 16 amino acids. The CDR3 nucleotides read TGCGCCAGCAGCCTTAATCAGGGGATGGCCTACAATGAGCAGTTCTTC. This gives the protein CASSLNQGMAYNEQFF.

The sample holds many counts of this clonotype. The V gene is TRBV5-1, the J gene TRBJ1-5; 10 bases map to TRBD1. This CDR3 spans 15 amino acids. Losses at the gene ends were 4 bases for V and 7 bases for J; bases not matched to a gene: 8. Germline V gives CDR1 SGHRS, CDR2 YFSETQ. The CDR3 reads CASSPTTGGEQPQHF. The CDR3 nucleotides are TGCGCCAGCAGCCCAACGACAGGGGGCGAACAGCCCCAGCATTTT.

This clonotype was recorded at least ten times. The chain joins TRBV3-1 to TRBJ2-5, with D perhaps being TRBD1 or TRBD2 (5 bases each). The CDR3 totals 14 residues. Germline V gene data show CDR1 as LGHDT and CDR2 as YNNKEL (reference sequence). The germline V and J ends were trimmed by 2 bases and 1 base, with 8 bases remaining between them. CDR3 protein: CASSQTGRQETQYF. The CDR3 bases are TGTGCCAGCAGCCAAACGGGACGCCAAGAGACCCAGTACTTC.